One sample yielded the 32 T cell receptor beta chains listed below, sequenced in a study of tumor-infiltrating lymphocytes in primary liver carcinoma. Starting material of 450 to 550 ng total RNA yielded TCR beta cDNA via a constant-region primer. Amplification in three nested multiplex PCR rounds with slightly modified ARM-PCR gave rise to TCR beta libraries. Running about 11 cycles apiece, the first two PCR rounds relied on TRBV1-TRBV30 forward primers together with a C-beta reverse primer. TCRdb re-called the multiplex PCR reads with MiXCR, one entry per CDR3 protein. The sample lists around 78,000 distinct CDR3 sequences; 70% to 80% were seen once. Both RNA and DNA were isolated together from roughly 20-30 mg of bulk tissue that had not been sorted. The sequencing input was liver tumor tissue from sampling region 4. The subset: tumor region T4, right-lateral pole. Source of these receptors: a woman aged 55-70 years with primary liver carcinoma and hepatitis B virus infection.

CDR3: CASSRDRDEQFF. The CDR3 region has the DNA TGTGCCAGCAGCCGTGACAGAGATGAGCAGTTCTTC. The V and J genes are TRBV11-1 and TRBJ2-1, with D possibly TRBD1 on 5 matching bases. Germline values: CDR1 SGHAT, CDR2 FQDESV (reference sequence). Trimming removed 5 bases from V and 8 bases from J, with 10 bases in between. This CDR3 contains 12 residues. Combining the CDR3 with reference TRBV11-1 and TRBJ2-1 gives the whole variable domain EAEVAQSPRYKITEKSQAVAFWCDPISGHATLYWYRQILGQGPELLVQFQDESVVDDSQLPKDRFSAERLKGVDSTLKIQPAELGDSAMYLCASSRDRDEQFFGPGTRLTVL.

Of note for this clonotype: A much larger clone lies a single base off, so this may be a read error. The rearrangement uses TRBV5-1 and TRBJ2-3; D ambiguous. The germline V and J ends were trimmed by 0 bases and 9 bases, with 17 bases remaining between them. The CDR3 contains 15 residues. CDR1 and CDR2 from the germline V gene are SGHRS and YFSETQ. CDR3 sequence: CASSLERLVVGTQYF. CDR3 sequence (DNA): TGCGCCAGCAGCTTGGAGCGCCTAGTTGTGGGCACGCAGTATTTT.

About this clonotype itself: This may arise from a read error, as a much more abundant clone is one base away. The V call is TRBV30, the J call TRBJ2-5; D is unclear. Germline CDR1 reads GTSNPN; CDR2 reads SVGIG (reference sequence). This CDR3 contains 14 residues. The CDR3: CAWGAGSDGEIQYF. CDR3 in DNA: TGTGCCTGGGGAGCCGGGTCCGATGGAGAGATCCAGTACTTC.

Worth noting for this clonotype: One junction end disagrees with the germline gene, perhaps due to a read error. The chain recombines TRBV29-1 with TRBJ2-7; no firm D call. This CDR3 region has 13 residues. Germline values: CDR1 SQVTM, CDR2 ANQGSEA. As DNA, the CDR3 is TGCAGCGTTAAAGGCTCGGCAACCAACGAACAGTACTTC. This codes for CSVKGSATNEQYF.

In the case of this clonotype: Given a much more abundant clone one base away, this may be a read error. The chain uses TRBV5-4 and TRBJ1-2; D unclear. CDR1 is SGHNT, CDR2 YYREEE, per germline (reference sequence). The CDR3 sequence is 12 residues long. Here the CDR3 reads CVSSPGEGGYTF. CDR3 bases: TGTGTCAGCAGCCCGGGAGAGGGTGGCTACACCTTC.

With regard to this clonotype: Germline and junction disagree at one end, which may indicate a read error. The rearrangement joins TRBV6-1 to TRBJ2-7; 9 nucleotides align to TRBD2. Germline loops: CDR1 MNHNS, CDR2 SASEGT. The CDR3 is 15 amino acids. Written as DNA, the CDR3 is TGTACCAGCAGTGCGACTAGCGGTAGCTCCTACGAGCAGTACTTC. Translating it yields CTSSATSGSSYEQYF.

Points on this clonotype: Germline is not matched at one junction end, which may reflect a read error. The chain couples TRBV10-3 to TRBJ2-2; 12 positions agree with TRBD1. CDR3 length: 13 amino acids. Germline V gives CDR1 ENHRY, CDR2 SYGVKD. CDR3 in amino acids: CATRGQGAGELLF. CDR3 sequence (DNA): TGTGCCACCAGGGGACAGGGGGCCGGGGAGCTGCTTTTT.

This clonotype showed up just a few times. One end of the junction is discordant with germline, which a read error may explain. The rearrangement links TRBV13 to TRBJ2-3; weak D call: TRBD1 (6 bases). Looked up from germline, CDR1 is PRHDT and CDR2 is FYEKMQ (reference sequence). This CDR3 region has 16 residues. CDR3 sequence: CVSSSPRQDSTDTQYF. In DNA, the CDR3 is TGTGTCAGCAGCTCACCCCGACAGGATAGCACGGATACGCAGTATTTT.

This clonotype was observed a single time. Mismatch with germline at one junction end may stem from a read error. The chain is built from TRBV5-4 and TRBJ2-7; TRBD2 matches at 11 bases. The CDR3 totals 16 residues. CDR1 is SGHNT and CDR2 is YYREEE in the germline V gene (reference sequence). CDR3 in DNA: TGTGCCAGCAGCCCACCGGGTAGCGGGAGGGCGTACGAGCAGAGCTTC. It yields the protein CASSPPGSGRAYEQSF.

Points on this clonotype: A junction boundary mismatches the germline segment, possibly from a read error. The V call is TRBV6-1, the J call TRBJ1-1; 7 positions agree with TRBD1. Germline values: CDR1 MNHNS, CDR2 SASEGT. CDR3 length: 15 residues. The CDR3 protein is CAGSIRRQGKTEAFF. For the CDR3, the DNA is TGTGCCGGCAGCATTCGCAGACAGGGAAAAACTGAAGCTTTCTTT.

The chain links TRBV11-2 to TRBJ2-2; D perhaps matches TRBD2 (5 bases). V was clipped by 8 bases and J by 8 bases, with 15 bases between them. This CDR3 has 13 residues. Germline V CDR1 and CDR2: SGHAT, FQNNGV. The CDR3 spells CASGLYRTGELFF. The CDR3 DNA is TGTGCCAGCGGCCTATATAGGACTGGGGAGCTGTTTTTT.

In the case of this clonotype: This sequence may be a read error, since a much larger clone differs from it by one base. The chain couples TRBV28 to TRBJ1-2; D ambiguous. The ends were cut back, 7 bases at V and 4 bases at J, with 16 bases in the middle. Germline CDR1 is MDHEN and CDR2 is SYDVKM. The CDR3 is made up of 14 amino acids. The CDR3 sequence is CASKRTLVTYGYTF. Written as DNA, the CDR3 is TGTGCCAGCAAAAGAACGCTGGTTACCTATGGCTACACCTTC.

A note on this clonotype: The junction and the germline gene differ at one end; a read error may be behind it. This chain uses TRBV4-2 with TRBJ1-1, with unresolved D. Per the germline V gene, CDR1 is LGHNA and CDR2 is YNFKEQ. This CDR3 region has 15 residues. CDR3 protein: CASSQDDGLNTEAFF. The CDR3 DNA is TGTGCCAGCAGCCAAGATGACGGACTGAATACTGAAGCTTTCTTT.

Regarding this clonotype: The junction differs from germline at one of its ends, possibly a read error. This chain connects TRBV6-5 to TRBJ2-3, with unresolved D. The CDR3 has 13 amino acids. CDR1 is MNHEY, CDR2 SVGAGI, per germline. CDR3 sequence: CARSRPPPDTQYF. Here the CDR3 DNA reads TGTGCCCGTTCCCGCCCCCCGCCTGATACTCAGTATTTT.

As for this clonotype: The junction does not match germline at one end; this may be a read error. V usage is TRBV12-3 or TRBV12-4 and J usage is TRBJ2-7; D is ambiguous. The CDR3 extends over 13 amino acids. CDR3 coding DNA: TGTGTCAGCAGTTTAGACACCTCCTACGCGCAGCACTTC. This encodes CVSSLDTSYAQHF.

The V call is TRBV11-2, the J call TRBJ1-4; 7 bases match TRBD1. The V segment lost 5 bases and the J segment 6 bases; nucleotides outside the gene matches: 15. The germline CDR1 and CDR2 sequences are SGHAT and FQNNGV. The CDR3 sequence is 17 residues long. CDR3 protein: CASSGPGQSSGDEKLFF. CDR3 bases: TGTGCCAGCAGCGGTCCGGGACAGTCCTCCGGGGATGAAAAACTGTTTTTT.

Worth noting for this clonotype: Germline is not matched at one junction end, which may reflect a read error. The rearrangement joins TRBV6-5 to TRBJ1-4; tentatively, D is TRBD1 (6 bases). The germline gives CDR1 MNHEY, CDR2 SVGAGI. This CDR3 has 14 amino acids. CDR3 in amino acids: CVRSWTATNGKLFF. The CDR3 DNA sequence: TGTGTCAGGAGTTGGACAGCAACTAATGGAAAACTGTTTTTT.

This clonotype was recorded many times. The chain's CDR3 is CASSWYEQYF. In nucleotides, the CDR3 is TGTGCCAGCAGTTGGTACGAGCAGTACTTC. This chain uses TRBV28 with TRBJ2-7; no reliable D call. The CDR3 is made up of 10 amino acids. Germline CDR1 and CDR2: MDHEN and SYDVKM. V was cut by 4 bases and J by 4 bases, with 2 bases left in between.

This clonotype was observed a handful of times. A read error may account for a junction end that differs from germline. The chain uses TRBV6-2 or TRBV6-3 and TRBJ2-7; either TRBD1 or TRBD2 may supply D (7 bases each). The germline V gene encodes CDR1 MNHEY and CDR2 SVGEGT. The CDR3 loop spans 16 amino acids. CDR3 nucleotides: TGTGCCAGCACTCCTGAGGGGGCGGGAGCGAACTACGAGCAGTATTTC. It encodes CASTPEGAGANYEQYF.

The J gene is TRBJ1-2, the V gene TRBV6-6, with TRBD1 as a possible D gene (5 bases). The length of the CDR3 is 14 residues. Germline CDR1 and CDR2: MNHNY and SVGAGI (reference sequence). V was trimmed by 0 bases and J by 8 bases, leaving 13 bases between them. The CDR3 DNA reads as TGTGCCAGCAGTTACTCGGAACAGGTGTCGGGCTACACCTTC. This encodes CASSYSEQVSGYTF.

V usage is TRBV10-3 and J usage is TRBJ1-4; tentative D call: TRBD1 (6 bases). V gave up 4 bases and J gave up 2 bases, with 8 bases separating them. The CDR3 has 14 residues. Germline CDR1 reads ENHRY; CDR2 reads SYGVKD. CDR3 bases: TGTGCCATCAGTGCAACAGGGACTAATGAAAAACTGTTTTTT. It is translated as CAISATGTNEKLFF.

Concerning this clonotype: The junction differs from germline at one of its ends, possibly a read error. The chain joins TRBV29-1 to TRBJ2-5; a weak D match, TRBD1 (6 bases). CDR1 and CDR2 from the germline V gene are SQVTM and ANQGSEA. CDR3 length: 14 residues. The CDR3 nucleotides read TGCAGTGTTGGGGGCAAAGGTGGAGGAGGGACCCAGTACTTC. It encodes CSVGGKGGGGTQYF.

The chain links TRBV30 to TRBJ1-1, with a tentative D call TRBD1 (5 bases). Trimming pared 2 bases from V and 7 bases from J, leaving 17 bases between. The CDR3 contains 14 residues. Germline loops: CDR1 GTSNPN, CDR2 SVGIG (reference sequence). CDR3 nucleotides: TGTGCCTGGAGTATGGGCAGGGATTATGATGAAGCTTTCTTT. It is translated as CAWSMGRDYDEAFF.

A single count supports this clonotype. V gene TRBV7-9 combines with J gene TRBJ2-3, with D possibly TRBD2 on 5 matching bases. CDR1 SEHNR and CDR2 FQNEAQ come from the germline V gene (reference sequence). This CDR3 has 17 amino acids. V gave up 5 bases and J gave up 0 bases, with 18 bases separating them. CDR3 DNA: TGTGCCAGCAGCATCACCCGGGCGCGAGGGAGCACAGATACGCAGTATTTT. It encodes CASSITRARGSTDTQYF.

The rearrangement links TRBV7-8 to TRBJ1-1; D unresolved. This CDR3 comprises 13 residues. Germline V gives CDR1 SGHVS, CDR2 FQNEAQ. V was trimmed by 5 bases and J by 5 bases, leaving 12 bases between them. CDR3 residues: CASSIILGTEAFF. In DNA form, the CDR3 reads TGTGCCAGCAGCATCATTTTGGGGACTGAAGCTTTCTTT.

Worth noting for this clonotype: An end of the junction does not agree with germline; a read error may underlie this. The chain recombines TRBV6-5 with TRBJ1-1, with D possibly TRBD1 on 5 matching bases. Germline V gene sequence: CDR1 MNHEY, CDR2 SVGAGI. The CDR3 spans 15 residues. CDR3 region: CVSSYTGGVATEAFF. For the CDR3, the DNA is TGTGTCAGCAGTTACACCGGGGGAGTTGCCACTGAAGCTTTCTTT.

Regarding this clonotype: The CDR3 ends on some other residue instead of the conserved phenylalanine or tryptophan, so this is likely a read error. V and J are TRBV30 and TRBJ1-5, with D perhaps matching TRBD1 (6 bases). This CDR3 is 16 amino acids long. Germline-derived CDR1 and CDR2 are GTSNPN and SVGIG (reference sequence). The V gene lost 1 base and the J gene lost 2 bases, with 15 bases spanning the gap. CDR3 loop: CAWSGTAHSGNQPQHS. For the CDR3, the DNA is TGTGCCTGGAGTGGGACAGCCCACAGCGGCAATCAGCCCCAGCATTCT.

About this clonotype: One junction end does not reproduce the germline sequence, and a read error may be involved. CDR3 loop: CANMPVRGAYEQYF. CDR3 DNA sequence: TGTGCCAACATGCCAGTACGGGGCGCCTACGAGCAGTACTTT. The chain joins TRBV6-1 to TRBJ2-7; D is possibly TRBD1 or TRBD2 (5 bases each). Germline assignment: CDR1 MNHNS and CDR2 SASEGT. This CDR3 is built from 14 residues.

V usage is TRBV7-9 and J usage is TRBJ2-7; weak D call: TRBD2 (5 bases). Per germline, CDR1 SEHNR and CDR2 FQNEAQ (reference sequence). The CDR3 covers 15 residues. V was clipped by 3 bases and J by 5 bases, with 17 bases between them. The CDR3 nucleotides read TGTGCCAGCAGCTTGTTCCCTCGGAGGAAACACGAGCAGTACTTC. The encoded protein is CASSLFPRRKHEQYF.

Regarding this clonotype: In this CDR3 the conserved last residue, phenylalanine or tryptophan, is missing, so a read error is likely. CDR3 nucleotide sequence: TGTGCCAGCAACTTTGAATCCAAGGGGACCCAGTACTTA. Protein sequence: CASNFESKGTQYL. The J gene is TRBJ2-5, the V gene TRBV11-2; D is ambiguous. The germline CDR1 and CDR2 sequences are SGHAT and FQNNGV. The V and J ends lost 7 bases and 7 bases respectively, with 16 bases between them. CDR3 length equals 13 residues.

On this clonotype itself: Germline is not matched at one junction end, which may reflect a read error. The chain couples TRBV7-8 to TRBJ2-5; 8 bases match TRBD2. Germline V gene sequence: CDR1 SGHVS, CDR2 FQNEAQ. The CDR3 runs to 19 residues. The CDR3 region has the DNA TGTGCCAGCAGGAGGGGGTTGAGCGGGAGTCTGCAGAAGGGAGATACCCAGTGCTTC. It codes for CASRRGLSGSLQKGDTQCF.

A note on this clonotype: This CDR3 is missing its conserved last phenylalanine or tryptophan, likely due to a read error. In DNA, the CDR3 is TGTGCCAGCAGCTCGTTGGGTGCGCAGTATTCT. Residues: CASSSLGAQYS. The chain recombines TRBV6-5 with TRBJ2-3; D remains unclear. The CDR3 length is 11 residues. Looked up from germline, CDR1 is MNHEY and CDR2 is SVGAGI. V was pared by 6 bases and J by 10 bases, with 11 bases between.